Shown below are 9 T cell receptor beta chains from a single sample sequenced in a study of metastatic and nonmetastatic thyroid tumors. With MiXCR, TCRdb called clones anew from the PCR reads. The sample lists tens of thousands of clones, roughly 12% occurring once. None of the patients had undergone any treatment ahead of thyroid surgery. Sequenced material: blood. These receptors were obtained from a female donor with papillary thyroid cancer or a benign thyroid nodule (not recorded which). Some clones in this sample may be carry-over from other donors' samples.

The CDR3 region is CASRPLTGMHSPLHF. The CDR3 DNA follows: TGTGCCAGCAGGCCCTTGACAGGGATGCATTCACCCCTCCACTTT. The rearrangement links TRBV28 to TRBJ1-6, with TRBD1 matching over 7 bases. Germline CDR1 MDHEN, CDR2 SYDVKM. Germline trimming cut 6 bases from V and 8 bases from J; bases unmatched to any gene: 10. The CDR3 sequence is 15 residues long.

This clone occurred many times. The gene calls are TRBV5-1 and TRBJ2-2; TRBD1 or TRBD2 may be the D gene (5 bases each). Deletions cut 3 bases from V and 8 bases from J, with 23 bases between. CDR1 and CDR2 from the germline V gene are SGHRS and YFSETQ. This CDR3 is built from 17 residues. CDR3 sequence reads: CASSSSLRGRPGGELFF. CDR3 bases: TGCGCCAGCAGCTCGTCCCTACGGGGCAGACCGGGAGGGGAGCTGTTTTTT.

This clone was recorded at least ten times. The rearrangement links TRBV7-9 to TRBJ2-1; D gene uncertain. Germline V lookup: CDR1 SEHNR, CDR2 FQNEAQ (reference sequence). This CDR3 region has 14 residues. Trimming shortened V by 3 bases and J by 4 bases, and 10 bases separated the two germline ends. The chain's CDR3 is CASSFRQVYNEQFF. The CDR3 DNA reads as TGTGCCAGCAGCTTTAGGCAGGTTTACAATGAGCAGTTCTTC.

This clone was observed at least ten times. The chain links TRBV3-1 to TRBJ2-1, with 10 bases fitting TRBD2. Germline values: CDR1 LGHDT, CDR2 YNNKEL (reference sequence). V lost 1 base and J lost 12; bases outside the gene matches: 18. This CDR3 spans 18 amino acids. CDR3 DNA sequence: TGTGCCAGCAGCCAAGTCATGGTCGGAAGCGGGAGGGCCAATAGGCAGTTCTTC. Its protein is CASSQVMVGSGRANRQFF.

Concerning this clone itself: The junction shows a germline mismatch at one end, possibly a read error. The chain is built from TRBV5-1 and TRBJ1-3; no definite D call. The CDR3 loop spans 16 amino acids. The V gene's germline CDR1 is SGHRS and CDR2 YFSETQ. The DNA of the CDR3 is TGTGCCAGCAGCTTCTCATCAGTGGGCTCTGGAAACACCATATATTTT. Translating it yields CASSFSSVGSGNTIYF.

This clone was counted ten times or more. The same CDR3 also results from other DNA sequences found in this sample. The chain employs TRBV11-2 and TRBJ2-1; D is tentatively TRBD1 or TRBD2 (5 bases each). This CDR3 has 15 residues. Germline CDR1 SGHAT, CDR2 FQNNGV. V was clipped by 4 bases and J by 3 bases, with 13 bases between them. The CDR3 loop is CASSSRGTGYNEQFF. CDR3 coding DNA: TGTGCCAGCAGCTCCCGGGGTACAGGCTACAATGAGCAGTTCTTC.

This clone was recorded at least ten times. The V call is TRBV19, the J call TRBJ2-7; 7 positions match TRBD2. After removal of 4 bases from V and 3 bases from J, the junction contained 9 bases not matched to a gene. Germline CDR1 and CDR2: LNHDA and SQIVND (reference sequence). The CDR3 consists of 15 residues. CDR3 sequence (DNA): TGTGCCAGTAGTAGGGGGGAGGGATTGAACTACGAGCAGTACTTC. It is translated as CASSRGEGLNYEQYF.

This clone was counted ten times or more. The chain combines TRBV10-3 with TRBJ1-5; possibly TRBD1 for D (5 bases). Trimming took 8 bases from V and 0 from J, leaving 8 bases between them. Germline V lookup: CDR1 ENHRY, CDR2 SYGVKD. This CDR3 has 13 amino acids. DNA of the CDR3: TGTGCCATCCGCAGGGTTAGCAATCAGCCCCAGCATTTT. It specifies CAIRRVSNQPQHF.

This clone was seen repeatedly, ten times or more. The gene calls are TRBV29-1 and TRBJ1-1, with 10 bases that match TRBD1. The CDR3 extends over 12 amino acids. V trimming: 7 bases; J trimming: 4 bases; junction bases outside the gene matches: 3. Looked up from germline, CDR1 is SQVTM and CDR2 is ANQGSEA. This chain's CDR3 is CSAWDRGTEAFF. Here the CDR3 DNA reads TGCAGCGCCTGGGACAGGGGCACTGAAGCTTTCTTT.